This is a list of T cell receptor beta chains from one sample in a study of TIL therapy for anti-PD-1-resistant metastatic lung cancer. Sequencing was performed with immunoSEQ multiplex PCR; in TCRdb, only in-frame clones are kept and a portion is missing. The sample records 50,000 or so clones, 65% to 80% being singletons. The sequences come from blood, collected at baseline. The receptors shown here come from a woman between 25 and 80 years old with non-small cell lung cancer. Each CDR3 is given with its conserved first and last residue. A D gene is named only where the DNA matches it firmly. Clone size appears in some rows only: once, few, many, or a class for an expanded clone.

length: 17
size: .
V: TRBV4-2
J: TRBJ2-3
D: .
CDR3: CASSQDRGALVSDTQYF
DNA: TGTGCCAGCAGCCAAGATAGAGGGGCGCTCGTCTCAGATACGCAGTATTTT

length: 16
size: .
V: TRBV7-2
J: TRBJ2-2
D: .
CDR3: CASSFGAGISTGELFF
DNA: TGTGCCAGCAGCTTCGGTGCGGGGATTTCCACCGGGGAGCTGTTTTTT

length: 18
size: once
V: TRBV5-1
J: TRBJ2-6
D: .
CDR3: CASSLAWTGRGGANVLTF
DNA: TGCGCCAGCAGCTTGGCCTGGACAGGGAGGGGTGGGGCCAACGTCCTGACTTTC

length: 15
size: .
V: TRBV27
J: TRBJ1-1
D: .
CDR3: CASSLYPGLEAEAFF
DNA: TGTGCCAGCAGTTTATACCCAGGGCTCGAGGCTGAAGCTTTCTTT

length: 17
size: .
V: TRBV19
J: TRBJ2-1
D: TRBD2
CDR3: CASSIDGAGTPYNEQFF
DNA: TGTGCCAGTAGTATAGATGGAGCGGGAACCCCATACAATGAGCAGTTCTTC

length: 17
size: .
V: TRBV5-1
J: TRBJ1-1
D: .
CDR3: CASSPKITGLASFEAFF
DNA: TGCGCCAGCAGCCCCAAGATTACAGGGCTCGCCAGCTTTGAAGCTTTCTTT

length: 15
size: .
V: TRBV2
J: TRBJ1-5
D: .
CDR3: CASRSQTGSNQPQHF
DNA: TGTGCCAGCAGAAGTCAGACAGGTAGCAATCAGCCCCAGCATTTT

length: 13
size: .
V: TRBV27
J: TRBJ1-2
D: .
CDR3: CASSLRARSGYTF
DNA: TGTGCCAGCAGTTTAAGGGCACGTTCGGGCTACACCTTC

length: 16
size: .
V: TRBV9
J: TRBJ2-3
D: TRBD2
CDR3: CASSATGTSGPDTQYF
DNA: TGTGCCAGCAGCGCCACCGGGACTAGCGGACCAGATACGCAGTATTTT

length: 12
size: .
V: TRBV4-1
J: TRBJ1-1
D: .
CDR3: CASSLEYTEAFF
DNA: TGCGCCAGCAGCCTCGAGTACACTGAAGCTTTCTTT